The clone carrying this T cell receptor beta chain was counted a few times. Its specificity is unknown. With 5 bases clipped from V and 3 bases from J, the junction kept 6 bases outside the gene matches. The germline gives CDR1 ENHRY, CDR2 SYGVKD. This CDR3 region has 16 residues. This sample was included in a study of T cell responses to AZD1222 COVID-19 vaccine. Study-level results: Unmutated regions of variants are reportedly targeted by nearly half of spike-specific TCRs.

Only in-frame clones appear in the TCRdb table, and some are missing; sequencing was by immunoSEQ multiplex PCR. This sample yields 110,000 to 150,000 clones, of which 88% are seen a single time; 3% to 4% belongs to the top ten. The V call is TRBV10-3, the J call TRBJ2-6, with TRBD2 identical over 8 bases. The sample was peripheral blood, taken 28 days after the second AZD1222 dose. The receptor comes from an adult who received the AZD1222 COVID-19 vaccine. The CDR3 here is CAISQAGVGGANVLTF. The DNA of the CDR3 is TGTGCCATCAGTCAAGCGGGAGTGGGTGGGGCCAACGTCCTGACTTTC.